A selection of T cell receptor beta chains follows, all from one sample in a study of CD8 T cells in ankylosing spondylitis. A single record per CDR3 protein comes from TCRdb applying MiXCR to the 5' RACE reads. Here the sample spans 80,000 to 100,000 distinct CDR3 sequences, around 9.4% being singletons. Input material: blood, either unsorted or a sorted T cell fraction (not recorded which). The source of these receptors is a male donor with ankylosing spondylitis or in good health (not recorded which). Both conserved end residues are part of each CDR3. D genes are given only for firm matches. A clone size is listed for some rows: how often the clone was seen (once, few, many), or a class if it is expanded.

-	-	TRBV7-9	TRBJ2-7	13	TGTGCCAGCAGCATCCCAGGGGTCTACGAGCAGTACTTC	CASSIPGVYEQYF
-	TRBD1	TRBV5-5	TRBJ2-6	15	TGTGCCAGCAGCACCGGGACAGGGAACGCCAACGTCCTGACTTTC	CASSTGTGNANVLTF
many	-	TRBV5-1	TRBJ2-2	16	TGCGCCAGCAGCTTGCTTGGGGAAACGAACACCGGGGAGCTGTTTTTT	CASSLLGETNTGELFF
-	-	TRBV12-3/TRBV12-4	TRBJ1-1	15	TGTGCCAGCAGTTTTTCGCCCGGGTTTAACACTGAAGCTTTCTTT	CASSFSPGFNTEAFF
many	-	TRBV2	TRBJ1-2	12	TGTGCCAGCAGTGAAGACAGCTATGGCTACACCTTC	CASSEDSYGYTF
many	TRBD2	TRBV7-2	TRBJ2-1	16	TGTGCCAGCAGCCCTCTTAGCGGGGGGGCCCCAGATGAGCAGTTCTTC	CASSPLSGGAPDEQFF
many	TRBD2	TRBV7-2	TRBJ2-3	18	TGTGCCAGCAGCTTACCCATAGCGGGGGGGCGGGTCACAGATACGCAGTATTTT	CASSLPIAGGRVTDTQYF
many	TRBD2	TRBV7-2	TRBJ2-1	16	TGTGCCAGCAGCACCCCCCGGCGGCTAGCGGACAATGAGCAGTTCTTC	CASSTPRRLADNEQFF
many	-	TRBV28	TRBJ2-5	15	TGTGCCAGCAGTCCATACCCGGGCCTCCGGGAGACCCAGTACTTC	CASSPYPGLRETQYF
many	TRBD2	TRBV5-1	TRBJ2-1	20	TGCGCCAGCAGCCTGGGCCAAGGCCTAGCGGGGGGTCAATTCCGCAATGAGCAGTTCTTC	CASSLGQGLAGGQFRNEQFF
-	TRBD2	TRBV5-6	TRBJ2-5	15	TGTGCCACAGGAGGGGCCACGGGGGGTCAAGAGACCCAGTACTTC	CATGGATGGQETQYF
many	TRBD1	TRBV12-3/TRBV12-4	TRBJ2-7	15	TGTGCCAGCAGTGAACACGTCGGGACAGCCTACGAGCAGTACTTC	CASSEHVGTAYEQYF
many	-	TRBV5-1	TRBJ1-3	15	TGCGCCAGTAGGTCCGGGGACAACTCTGGAAACACCATATATTTT	CASRSGDNSGNTIYF
-	TRBD1	TRBV4-2	TRBJ1-6	16	TGTGCCAGCAGGCAGACAGGGGAAACGGTTAATTCACCCCTCCACTTT	CASRQTGETVNSPLHF
many	TRBD1	TRBV5-1	TRBJ2-5	14	TGCGCCAGCAGCTTCGACAGGGTACAAGAGACCCAGTACTTC	CASSFDRVQETQYF
-	-	TRBV28	TRBJ2-7	15	TGTGCCAGCAGTTTCCTCCGGGGGCAGGACTACGAGCAGTACTTC	CASSFLRGQDYEQYF
many	-	TRBV28	TRBJ1-6	17	TGTGCCAGCACCCCGCCTCAGGGTGGTATCTATAATTCACCCCTCCACTTT	CASTPPQGGIYNSPLHF
many	-	TRBV12-3/TRBV12-4	TRBJ1-1	14	TGTGCCAGCAGTTGGGGGGGGAAGAACACTGAAGCTTTCTTT	CASSWGGKNTEAFF
many	-	TRBV5-1	TRBJ1-2	16	TGCGCCAGCAGCTTGGTCGGCGGGCAGGGTATCTATGGCTACACCTTC	CASSLVGGQGIYGYTF
few	-	TRBV7-2	TRBJ2-3	15	TGTGCCAGCAGCTTAGCCCGAGCTTCCACAGATACGCAGTATTTT	CASSLARASTDTQYF
many	TRBD1	TRBV3-1	TRBJ1-1	14	TGTGCCAGCACCCGACAGGGATTGAACACTGAAGCTTTCTTT	CASTRQGLNTEAFF
few	-	TRBV7-9	TRBJ2-3	14	TGTGCCAGCAGCCCCGGACTCCGCACAGATACGCAGTATTTT	CASSPGLRTDTQYF
-	-	TRBV6-5	TRBJ1-6	14	TGTGCCAGCAGTTATAGGGGACTGAATTCACCCCTCCACTTT	CASSYRGLNSPLHF
many	-	TRBV29-1	TRBJ2-3	14	TGCAGCGTAGACCGGGACTTTCACACAGATACGCAGTATTTT	CSVDRDFHTDTQYF
many	TRBD2	TRBV12-5	TRBJ2-1	16	TGTGCTAGTGGTTTGGTAACTAGCGGGGGTAACAATGAGCAGTTCTTC	CASGLVTSGGNNEQFF
many	TRBD2	TRBV6-2/TRBV6-3	TRBJ2-7	13	TGTGCCAGCAGACTGGCGGGGGGGTACGAGCAGTACTTC	CASRLAGGYEQYF
-	-	TRBV3-1	TRBJ2-7	13	TGTGCCAGCAGCCAGCTGCCCTACTACGAGCAGTACTTC	CASSQLPYYEQYF
many	TRBD2	TRBV6-5	TRBJ2-1	16	TGTGCCAGCAGTTACTCCCTAGCGGGGGGGCCCCGTGAGCAGTTCTTC	CASSYSLAGGPREQFF
many	TRBD1	TRBV5-5	TRBJ1-3	16	TGTGCCAGCAGCCCTACGACCGACAGGGGATTTAACACCATATATTTT	CASSPTTDRGFNTIYF
many	TRBD2	TRBV18	TRBJ2-5	17	TGTGCCAGCTCACCACCGGGCGGGACTAGCGAGCAAGAGACCCAGTACTTC	CASSPPGGTSEQETQYF
few	-	TRBV6-4	TRBJ1-2	15	TGTGCCAGCAGTGACGGTGCACGGCTCAACTATGGCTACACCTTC	CASSDGARLNYGYTF
many	-	TRBV7-9	TRBJ2-3	15	TGTGCCAGCAGCTCGATTGTAGACGGCACAGATACGCAGTATTTT	CASSSIVDGTDTQYF
many	-	TRBV19	TRBJ2-7	14	TGTGCCAGTAGTCAGCGGGACAGGTTCTACGAGCAGTACTTC	CASSQRDRFYEQYF
many	-	TRBV12-3/TRBV12-4	TRBJ1-1	15	TGTGCCAGCAGTTTAGGGAAAACAAGGGACACTGAAGCTTTCTTT	CASSLGKTRDTEAFF
-	-	TRBV7-9	TRBJ1-2	16	TGTGCCAGCAGCCTGTCCCTTGCCCAGTCTAACTATGGCTACACCTTC	CASSLSLAQSNYGYTF
many	TRBD1	TRBV12-3/TRBV12-4	TRBJ1-1	16	TGTGCCAGCAGTTTTTTAGGGGCAGGGGGCGGCACTGAAGCTTTCTTT	CASSFLGAGGGTEAFF
-	-	TRBV7-3	TRBJ2-3	15	TGTGCCAGCAGCTTAACAGGGATCGGCACAGATACGCAGTATTTT	CASSLTGIGTDTQYF
many	TRBD2	TRBV24-1	TRBJ2-1	16	TGTGCCACCAGTGATGAAGGACTAGCGGCCGCGAATGAGCAGTTCTTC	CATSDEGLAAANEQFF
-	TRBD2	TRBV7-9	TRBJ2-2	17	TGTGCCAGCAGCCTCCGGGCTAGCGGGGCGAACACCGGGGAGCTGTTTTTT	CASSLRASGANTGELFF
many	-	TRBV5-1	TRBJ2-2	16	TGCGCCAGCACTAACGGCGGATTTCCCAACACCGGGGAGCTGTTTTTT	CASTNGGFPNTGELFF